This T cell receptor beta chain was captured by sequencing in a study of blood T cell repertoires in COVID-19. Study as a whole: Samples taken during acute and convalescent COVID-19 were collected in the United States, Italy and Spain. From T cells, B-cell-depleted T cells, or PBMCs came the material, which was cDNA or gDNA.

Germline-derived CDR1 and CDR2 are SEHNR and FQNEAQ (reference sequence). Trimming took 0 bases from V and 2 from J, leaving 10 bases between them. The CDR3 spans 15 residues. Authors' processing steps: Quantification of nucleated cells was approximated via reference gene primer amplification. Generated by immunoSEQ multiplex PCR, the TCRdb table keeps only in-frame clones and is missing some. V, J and clone size derive from that table, while D and trimming were established from the DNA sequence. Of approximately 77,000 clones listed, less than 85% were seen once; the top ten hold under 5%. The clonotype comes from a woman in her 70s with acute or convalescent COVID-19. The chain joins TRBV7-9 to TRBJ1-1, with D hard to call. Input material: peripheral blood. CDR3 residues: CASSLAPRSNTEAFF. The DNA of the CDR3 is TGTGCCAGCAGCTTAGCGCCGCGATCAAACACTGAAGCTTTCTTT.